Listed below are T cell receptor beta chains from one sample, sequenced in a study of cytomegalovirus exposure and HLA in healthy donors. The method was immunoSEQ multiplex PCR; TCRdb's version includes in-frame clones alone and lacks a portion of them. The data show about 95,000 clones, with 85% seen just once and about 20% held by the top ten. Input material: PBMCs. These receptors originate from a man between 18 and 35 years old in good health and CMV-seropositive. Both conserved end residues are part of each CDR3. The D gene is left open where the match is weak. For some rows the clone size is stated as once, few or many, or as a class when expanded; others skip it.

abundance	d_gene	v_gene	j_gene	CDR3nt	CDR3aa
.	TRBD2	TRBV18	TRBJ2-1	TGTGCCAGCTCACCACCAGGACTAGCGGGAGGGCAGTACAATGAGCAGTTCTTC	CASSPPGLAGGQYNEQFF
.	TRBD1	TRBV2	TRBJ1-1	TGTGCCAACACAGGGGGTGGCACTGAAGCTTTCTTT	CANTGGGTEAFF
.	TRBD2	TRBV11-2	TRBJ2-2	TGTGCCAGCAGCTTAGATTTGGGAGGGACCGGGGAGCTGTTTTTT	CASSLDLGGTGELFF
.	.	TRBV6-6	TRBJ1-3	TGTGCCAGCAGTCGACAGGGAAACACCATATATTTT	CASSRQGNTIYF
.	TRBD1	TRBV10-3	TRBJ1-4	TGTGCCATCAGTGGCGGACAGGGAACTAATGAAAAACTGTTTTTT	CAISGGQGTNEKLFF
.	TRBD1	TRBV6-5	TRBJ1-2	TGTGCCAGCACCAGGGACAGGGAATACTATGGCTACACCTTC	CASTRDREYYGYTF
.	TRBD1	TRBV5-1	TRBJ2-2	TGCGCCAGCAGCCACCGGGACAGGGGTGACACCGGGGAGCTGTTTTTT	CASSHRDRGDTGELFF
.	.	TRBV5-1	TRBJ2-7	TGCGCCAGCAGCTTGCGAGGCTTCAACGAGCAGTACTTC	CASSLRGFNEQYF
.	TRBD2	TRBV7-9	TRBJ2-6	TGTGCCAGCAGCTTACTAGCGGGAGGAAGCTCTGGGGCCAACGTCCTGACTTTC	CASSLLAGGSSGANVLTF
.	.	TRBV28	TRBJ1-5	TGTGCCAGCAGTTCCCCCCCGGGCGGGAGGAATCAGCCCCAGCATTTT	CASSSPPGGRNQPQHF
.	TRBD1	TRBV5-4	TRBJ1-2	TGTGCCAGCAGTTTTCCGGGACAGGGGGCTGGCTATGGCTACACCTTC	CASSFPGQGAGYGYTF
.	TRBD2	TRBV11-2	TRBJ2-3	TGTGCCAGCAGCTCTCGAGCGGGGGCTCGTGATACGCAGTATTTT	CASSSRAGARDTQYF
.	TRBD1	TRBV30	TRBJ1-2	TGTGCCTGGTGGGGTAGGGAGGACAGGGGGCAGGGGCCTAACTATGGCTACACCTTC	CAWWGREDRGQGPNYGYTF
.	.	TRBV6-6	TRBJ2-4	TGTGCCAGCAGTTACTCGAATGGGGCCATTCAGTACTTC	CASSYSNGAIQYF
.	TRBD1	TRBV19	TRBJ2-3	TGTGCCATAGGGGGCAGGGGCAACACAGATACGCAGTATTTT	CAIGGRGNTDTQYF
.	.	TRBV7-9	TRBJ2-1	TGTGCCAGCAGCTCCCCTCGTGAGCGGAGCTCCTACAATGAGCAGTTCTTC	CASSSPRERSSYNEQFF
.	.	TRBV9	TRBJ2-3	TGTGCCAGCAGCTCGCTAGGGGGCACAGATACGCAGTATTTT	CASSSLGGTDTQYF
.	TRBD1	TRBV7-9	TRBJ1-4	TGTGCCAGCAGCTTAAGGGAACAGGGGAGGAATGAAAAACTGTTTTTT	CASSLREQGRNEKLFF
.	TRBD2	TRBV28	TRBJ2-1	TGTGCCAGCGGTGCTAGCGGGAGGAGGGGCTACAATGAGCAGTTCTTC	CASGASGRRGYNEQFF
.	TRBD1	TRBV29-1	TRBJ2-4	TGCAGCGTGGGGGGACAGGGGGCCCTTCAGTACTTC	CSVGGQGALQYF
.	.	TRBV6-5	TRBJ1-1	TGTGCCAGCACCGCTGAGGTGAACACTGAAGCTTTCTTT	CASTAEVNTEAFF
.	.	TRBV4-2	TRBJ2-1	TGTGCCAGCAGGGGTTCTGGGGAGACTAGTCATGAGCAGTTCTTC	CASRGSGETSHEQFF
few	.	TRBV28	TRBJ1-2	TGTGCCAGCAGTCCTAGGACAGTTCATTTCGATGGCTACACCTTC	CASSPRTVHFDGYTF
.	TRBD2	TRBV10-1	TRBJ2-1	TGCGCCAGCAGTGAGCTAGGATTAGCGGGAAAGTTCGCTGGGGATGAGCAGTTCTTC	CASSELGLAGKFAGDEQFF
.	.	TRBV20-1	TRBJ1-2	TGCAGTGCCAAAAACTATGGCTACACCTTC	CSAKNYGYTF
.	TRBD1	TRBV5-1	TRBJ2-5	TGCGCCAGCAGCTTGTCTGGTACAGGGGATTGGGAGACCCAGTACTTC	CASSLSGTGDWETQYF
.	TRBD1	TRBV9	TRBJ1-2	TGTGCCAGCAGCGCCGGACAGGTGACTAACTATGGCTACACCTTC	CASSAGQVTNYGYTF
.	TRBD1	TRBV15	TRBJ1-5	TGTGCCACCAGCAGGACAGGGGCTAGCAATCAGCCCCAGCATTTT	CATSRTGASNQPQHF